This TCR beta chain stems from a study of cytomegalovirus exposure and HLA in healthy donors. Amplification used 60 Vbeta primers and 13 Jbeta primers. The data were produced by immunoSEQ multiplex PCR, yet TCRdb's version contains in-frame clones alone and is incomplete. The table has 120,000 or so clones, around 78% seen once. Germline V gives CDR1 LNHDA, CDR2 SQIVND (reference sequence). Trimming cost V 5 bases and J 7 bases, with 14 bases left between them. The CDR3 covers 13 residues. V and J are TRBV19 and TRBJ1-2, with D possibly being TRBD1 (5 bases). The material sequenced was PBMCs. This TCR was recovered from a woman aged 40-49 years in good health and CMV-seronegative. CDR3 sequence reads: CASSVAGPSGYTF. CDR3 nucleotides: TGTGCCAGTAGTGTGGCAGGGCCTAGTGGCTACACCTTC.